This T cell receptor beta chain was identified in a study of cytomegalovirus exposure and HLA in healthy donors. General study findings and limits: The likely explanation for a cluster of highly shared sequence variants was sequencing artifact.

The germline gives CDR1 SEHNR, CDR2 FQNEAQ (reference sequence). The CDR3 sequence is 13 residues long. The V gene lost 10 bases and the J gene lost 2 bases, with 12 bases spanning the gap. Use of 60 Vbeta and 13 Jbeta primers characterized the PCR. The data were produced by immunoSEQ multiplex PCR, yet TCRdb's version contains in-frame clones alone and is incomplete. The table shows about 180,000 clones, with roughly 80% occurring only once. This clone was seen a single time. Its target is not known. This receptor was identified in a man younger than 45 in good health and CMV-seropositive. Source material: PBMCs. J is TRBJ1-3 and V is TRBV7-9; possible D gene TRBD1, 6 bases. The CDR3 DNA sequence: TGTGCCATCTTAACAGGGCCTGGAAACACCATATATTTT. As protein: CAILTGPGNTIYF.